One and the same sample provided the 7 T cell receptor beta chains below, sequenced in a study of blood T cell repertoires in COVID-19. The data were produced by immunoSEQ multiplex PCR, yet TCRdb's version contains in-frame clones alone and is incomplete. The sample yields 100,000 or so clones, around 82% seen once. Sequences were obtained from peripheral blood. The receptors come from a man between 65 and 85 years old with active or convalescent COVID-19.

This rearrangement joins TRBV6-6 to TRBJ1-5; TRBD1 matches 7 bases. This CDR3 region has 14 residues. Germline CDR1 is MNHNY and CDR2 is SVGAGI (reference sequence). V lost 6 bases and J lost 4; bases outside the gene matches: 6. The CDR3 loop is CASSSLQGNQPQHF. As DNA, the CDR3 is TGTGCCAGCAGCTCGCTACAGGGGAATCAGCCCCAGCATTTT.

This clone was counted once. The chain links TRBV5-6 to TRBJ2-5; 8 positions match TRBD1. The CDR3 sequence is 14 residues long. The V and J ends lost 4 bases and 5 bases, in that order; junction bases with no gene match: 7. In germline, CDR1 is SGHDT, CDR2 YYEEEE. The DNA for the CDR3 is TGTGCCAGCAGCACGACAGGGGTCGGGGAGACCCAGTACTTC. It codes for CASSTTGVGETQYF.

Concerning this clone: The same CDR3 is also encoded by other DNA sequences in this sample. This chain connects TRBV4-1 to TRBJ2-7, with D uncertain. Germline V CDR1 and CDR2: MGHRA, YSYEKL. V lost 0 bases and J lost 0, with 6 bases in between. CDR3 size: 14 residues. CDR3 coding DNA: TGCGCCAGCAGCCAAGATAGGAGCTCCTACGAGCAGTACTTC. Residues: CASSQDRSSYEQYF.

The rearrangement uses TRBV6-6 and TRBJ2-3, with D possibly TRBD2 on 5 matching bases. Trimming pared 5 bases from V and 1 base from J, leaving 25 bases between. CDR1 MNHNY and CDR2 SVGAGI come from the germline V gene (reference sequence). CDR3 length equals 19 residues. In DNA form, the CDR3 reads TGTGCCAGCAGTCTAGCCCCTAGCAGGAGAACCCCTGGCACAGATACGCAGTATTTT. Translated: CASSLAPSRRTPGTDTQYF.

This clone was detected only once. The chain couples TRBV29-1 to TRBJ1-2; a possible D gene is TRBD1 (6 bases). CDR3 length equals 13 residues. CDR1 SQVTM and CDR2 ANQGSEA come from the germline V gene. Trimming shortened V by 5 bases and J by 7 bases, and 17 bases separated the two germline ends. The CDR3 DNA reads as TGCAGCGTTCGAACAGGGTCCTGGGGTGGCTACACCTTC. It specifies CSVRTGSWGGYTF.

V is TRBV7-6 and J is TRBJ1-2, with a possible D match to TRBD1 (5 bases). CDR1 SGHVS and CDR2 FNYEAQ come from the germline V gene. This CDR3 comprises 17 residues. Trimming left V 5 bases short and J 2 bases short, with 21 bases between. CDR3 sequence: CASSKNPSSGGNYGYTF. The CDR3 DNA reads TGTGCCAGCAGCAAAAATCCATCTTCGGGGGGGAACTATGGCTACACCTTC.

The gene calls are TRBV29-1 and TRBJ1-2; tentatively, D is TRBD1 (5 bases). The V gene's germline CDR1 is SQVTM and CDR2 ANQGSEA. The CDR3 is 10 residues long. The V and J ends lost 6 bases and 6 bases respectively, with 8 bases between them. The CDR3 region has the DNA TGCAGCGTCGACAGCGATGGCTACACCTTC. It translates to CSVDSDGYTF.